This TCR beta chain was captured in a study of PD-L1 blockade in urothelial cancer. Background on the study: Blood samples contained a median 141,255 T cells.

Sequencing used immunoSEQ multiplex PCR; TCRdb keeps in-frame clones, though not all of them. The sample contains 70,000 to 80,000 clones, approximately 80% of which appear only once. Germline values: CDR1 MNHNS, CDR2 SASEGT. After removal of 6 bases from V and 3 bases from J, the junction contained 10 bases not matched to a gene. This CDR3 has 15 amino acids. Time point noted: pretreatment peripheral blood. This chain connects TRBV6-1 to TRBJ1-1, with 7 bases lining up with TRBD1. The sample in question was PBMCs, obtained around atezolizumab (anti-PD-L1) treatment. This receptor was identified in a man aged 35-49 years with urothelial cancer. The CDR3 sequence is CASREGAWFDTEAFF. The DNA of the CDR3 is TGTGCCAGCAGGGAGGGGGCCTGGTTCGACACTGAAGCTTTCTTT.